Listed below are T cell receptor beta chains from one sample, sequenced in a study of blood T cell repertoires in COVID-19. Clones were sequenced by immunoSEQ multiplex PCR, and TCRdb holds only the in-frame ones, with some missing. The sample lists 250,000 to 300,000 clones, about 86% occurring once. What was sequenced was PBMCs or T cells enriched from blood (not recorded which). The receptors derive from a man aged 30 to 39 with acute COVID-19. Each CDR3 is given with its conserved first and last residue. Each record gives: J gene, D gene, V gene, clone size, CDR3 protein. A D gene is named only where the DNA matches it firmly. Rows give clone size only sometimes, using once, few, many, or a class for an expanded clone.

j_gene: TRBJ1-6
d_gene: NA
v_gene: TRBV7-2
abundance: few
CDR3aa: CASSLRSGVGSPLHF

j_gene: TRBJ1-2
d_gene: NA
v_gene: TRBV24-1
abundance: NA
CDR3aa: CATMPKDSVNYGYTF

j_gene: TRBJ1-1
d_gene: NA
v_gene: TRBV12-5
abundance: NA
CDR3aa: CASGLALAGKGTEAFF

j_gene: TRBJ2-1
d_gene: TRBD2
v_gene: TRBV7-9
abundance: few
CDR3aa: CASSPGRSSYNEQFF

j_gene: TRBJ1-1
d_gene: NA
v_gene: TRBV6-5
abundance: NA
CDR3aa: CASSPHSRGNTEAFF

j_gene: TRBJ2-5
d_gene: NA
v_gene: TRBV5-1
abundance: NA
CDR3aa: CASSLAGRVETQYF

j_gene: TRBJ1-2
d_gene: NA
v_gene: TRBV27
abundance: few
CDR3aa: CASTSAGRGYTF

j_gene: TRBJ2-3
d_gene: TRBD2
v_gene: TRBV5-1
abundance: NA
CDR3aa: CASSPGGSDVDTQYF

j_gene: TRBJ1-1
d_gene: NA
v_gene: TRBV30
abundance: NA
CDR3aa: CAWSYTGAEAFF

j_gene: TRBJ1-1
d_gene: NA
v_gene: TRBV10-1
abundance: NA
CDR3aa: CASSEQGPGFAHTEAFF

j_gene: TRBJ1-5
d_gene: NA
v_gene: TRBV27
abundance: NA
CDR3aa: CASSLGGSGNQPQHF

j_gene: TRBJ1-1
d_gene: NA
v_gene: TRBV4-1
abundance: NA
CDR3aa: CASSQDQGLTEAFF

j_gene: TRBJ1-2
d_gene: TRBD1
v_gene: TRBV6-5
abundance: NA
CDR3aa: CASSFRQGGYTF

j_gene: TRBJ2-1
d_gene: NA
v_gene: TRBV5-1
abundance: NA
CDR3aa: CASSVSGARNNEQFF

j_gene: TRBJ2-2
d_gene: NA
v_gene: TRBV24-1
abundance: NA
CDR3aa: CATAWGADTGELFF